These T cell receptor beta chains were read from a single sample in a study of blood T cells in healthy people across ages. TCRdb fed the 5' RACE reads into MiXCR, producing one record per CDR3 protein. Of 450,000 to 650,000 distinct CDR3 sequences in the sample, approximately 25% were seen once. These data also featured in a second study, about T cells of mothers and their children.

The source material was blood. These receptors originate from a boy under 18 in good health. Both conserved end residues are part of each CDR3. A D gene is named only where the DNA matches it firmly. Size values are once, few and many counts, or a class for expanded clones, and some rows have none.

D gene | clone size | J gene | V gene | CDR3 DNA | CDR3 protein
NA | few | TRBJ1-5 | TRBV10-2 | TGCGCCAGCAGCTATGACACCTATCAGCCCCAGCATTTT | CASSYDTYQPQHF
TRBD2 | few | TRBJ2-1 | TRBV4-3 | TGCGCCAGCAGTCCCGAAACTAGCGGGAGAAATGAGCAGTTCTTC | CASSPETSGRNEQFF
NA | NA | TRBJ1-5 | TRBV19 | TGTGCCAGTAGTACCCACCGGGGCGACTCTTACCCCAATCAGCCCCAGCATTTT | CASSTHRGDSYPNQPQHF
NA | NA | TRBJ2-1 | TRBV6-2/TRBV6-3 | TGTGCCAGCAGTTACTCGAAGGGGGGGCTGAACAATGAGCAGTTCTTC | CASSYSKGGLNNEQFF
NA | NA | TRBJ2-3 | TRBV20-1 | TGCAGCCTTCGGCCGCGCACAGATACGCAGTATTTT | CSLRPRTDTQYF
NA | NA | TRBJ2-7 | TRBV20-1 | TGCAGTGTTCCCGACGGCCAGTCCTACGAGCAGTACTTC | CSVPDGQSYEQYF
TRBD2 | few | TRBJ2-1 | TRBV28 | TGTGCCAGCAGTTTCGGGACTAGCGGGAGAGATGAGCAGTTCTTC | CASSFGTSGRDEQFF
TRBD2 | NA | TRBJ2-7 | TRBV4-1 | TGCGCCAGCAGCACTACCCCGGGGGGCTACGAGCAGTACTTC | CASSTTPGGYEQYF
NA | few | TRBJ1-1 | TRBV4-3 | TGCGCCAGCAGCCCCTTAGGTGGTGGCACTGAAGCTTTCTTT | CASSPLGGGTEAFF
NA | NA | TRBJ2-7 | TRBV28 | TGTGCCAGCGGCTTCAAGGGAACAGGGCATAGAGAGCAGTACTTC | CASGFKGTGHREQYF
NA | few | TRBJ2-1 | TRBV6-5 | TGTGCCAGCAGTTACCAAGACCTCAATGAGCAGTTCTTC | CASSYQDLNEQFF
NA | NA | TRBJ2-7 | TRBV12-3/TRBV12-4 | TGTGCCAGCAGTGGGCCTGGGACAATCTCCTACGAGCAGTACTTC | CASSGPGTISYEQYF
NA | NA | TRBJ1-5 | TRBV28 | TGTGCCAGCGACAGATGGGTGGGCAATCAGCCCCAGCATTTT | CASDRWVGNQPQHF
NA | once | TRBJ1-2 | TRBV2 | TGTGCCAGCAGTGAAGCGGGCAGGGGCAACTATGGCTACACCTTC | CASSEAGRGNYGYTF
NA | NA | TRBJ1-2 | TRBV7-2 | TGTGCCAGCAGTCTAGGGTCTGGGAGAGGTGTTTATGGCTACACCTTC | CASSLGSGRGVYGYTF
NA | NA | TRBJ2-7 | TRBV7-9 | TGTGCCAGCAGCTTAGGCGGGAATCCCACCGAGCAGTACTTC | CASSLGGNPTEQYF
TRBD2 | NA | TRBJ2-3 | TRBV7-2 | TGTGCCAGCAGCTCCCAGCGGGGGGCCACAGATACGCAGTATTTT | CASSSQRGATDTQYF
TRBD2 | few | TRBJ2-1 | TRBV9 | TGTGCCAGCAGCTCACGTCCCTTAACTAGGACTAGCCTTTACAATGAGCAGTTCTTC | CASSSRPLTRTSLYNEQFF
TRBD1 | NA | TRBJ1-2 | TRBV14 | TGTGCCAGCAGTCAAGCGTATTCCGGGACAGGGGATGGCTACACCTTC | CASSQAYSGTGDGYTF
NA | few | TRBJ2-7 | TRBV28 | TGTGCCAGCAGCTGTGGGTTATGCCCCTACGAGCAGTACTTC | CASSCGLCPYEQYF
NA | NA | TRBJ2-2 | TRBV28 | TGTGCCAGCAGGGGACAAGGCCCCGGGGGCGGGGAACTGTTTTTT | CASRGQGPGGGELFF
NA | NA | TRBJ2-3 | TRBV12-3/TRBV12-4 | TGTGCCAGCAGAAGAAACGCGGGCACAGATACGCAGTATTTT | CASRRNAGTDTQYF
TRBD1 | few | TRBJ1-4 | TRBV20-1 | TGCAGTGCTCGAGCAACCGGGACAGGCAGATTTTCCCCGTTTTTT | CSARATGTGRFSPFF
NA | NA | TRBJ2-5 | TRBV7-9 | TGTGCCAGCAGGCAGGGGACGAGGGGGACCCAGTACTTC | CASRQGTRGTQYF
NA | NA | TRBJ1-5 | TRBV28 | TGTGCCAGCAGTCTGCAAGGAACGCGGCCCCAGCATTTT | CASSLQGTRPQHF
TRBD2 | NA | TRBJ2-3 | TRBV14 | TGTGCCAGCAGCCCCTGGGAGGGCGATACGCAGTATTTT | CASSPWEGDTQYF
NA | NA | TRBJ2-5 | TRBV4-1 | TGCGCCAGCAGCCAAGTGGGGCCAGAGACCCAGTACTTC | CASSQVGPETQYF
NA | NA | TRBJ2-1 | TRBV7-2 | TGTGCCAGCAGCTTAGGGGGGGTTCAGCAGGGGCAGTTCTTC | CASSLGGVQQGQFF
NA | NA | TRBJ1-1 | TRBV15 | TGTGCCACCAGCAGCCCCTCAGGCAAGATGAACACTGAAGCTTTCTTT | CATSSPSGKMNTEAFF
NA | few | TRBJ1-5 | TRBV20-1 | TGCAGTGCTAGAGATTTGACAGGTCCAAATCAGCCCCAGCATTTT | CSARDLTGPNQPQHF
NA | NA | TRBJ2-1 | TRBV6-1 | TGTGCCAGCAGTGAAGCGAGATCAGGGAGTGGCGATGAGCAGTTCTTC | CASSEARSGSGDEQFF
TRBD2 | few | TRBJ2-1 | TRBV10-3 | TGTGCCATCAGCCAAGCGGGAGTGGGAAATGAGCAGTTCTTC | CAISQAGVGNEQFF
NA | NA | TRBJ2-2 | TRBV5-1 | TGCGCCAGCAGCCCGAGGGGGGGCACCGGGGAGCTGTTTTTT | CASSPRGGTGELFF
NA | NA | TRBJ2-7 | TRBV5-6 | TGTGCCGGCAGCTCTCCTCGAGGGGCCACCTACGAGCAGTACTTC | CAGSSPRGATYEQYF
NA | few | TRBJ2-1 | TRBV28 | TGTGCCAGCAGCATGACTAGTTATGAGCAGTTCTTC | CASSMTSYEQFF
NA | many | TRBJ1-2 | TRBV24-1 | TGTGCCACCAGTCCTCCGGCCTCAAACTATGGCTACACCTTC | CATSPPASNYGYTF
TRBD2 | few | TRBJ2-7 | TRBV7-3 | TGTGCCAGCAGCTCGACGGGACTAGCGGGAGACGAGCAGTACTTC | CASSSTGLAGDEQYF
TRBD2 | NA | TRBJ2-7 | TRBV20-1 | TGCAGTGCATCGGAGCGGGAGCCCTACGAGCAGTACTTC | CSASEREPYEQYF
NA | few | TRBJ2-1 | TRBV12-3/TRBV12-4 | TGTGCCAGCAAGTTGGGTCTTGCTGAGCAGTTCTTC | CASKLGLAEQFF
NA | NA | TRBJ1-1 | TRBV5-4 | TGTGCCAGCAGCTTATGGGGGCATACTGAAGCTTTCTTT | CASSLWGHTEAFF
NA | few | TRBJ2-5 | TRBV20-1 | TGCAGTGCGGACCCCAGGGCCCGGGAGACCCAGTACTTC | CSADPRARETQYF
TRBD1 | NA | TRBJ2-1 | TRBV16 | TGTGCCAGCAGCCAAGGTCGGGACAGGAATAATGAGCAGTTCTTC | CASSQGRDRNNEQFF
NA | few | TRBJ1-1 | TRBV20-1 | TGCAGTGCTAGTAATCTCAGGGGAATGAACACTGAAGCTTTCTTT | CSASNLRGMNTEAFF
TRBD1 | few | TRBJ2-1 | TRBV20-1 | TGCAGTGCACAGGGGGTCTCCAATGAGCAGTTCTTC | CSAQGVSNEQFF
TRBD2 | few | TRBJ2-5 | TRBV30 | TGTGCCTGGAGTCCCGACCCGGGACTAGCAGGGGAGACCCAGTACTTC | CAWSPDPGLAGETQYF
TRBD1 | NA | TRBJ2-7 | TRBV4-1 | TGCGCCAGCAGCCAAGGGAGAGGGACAGCGAGCTCCTACGAGCAGTACTTC | CASSQGRGTASSYEQYF
TRBD1 | NA | TRBJ1-4 | TRBV12-3/TRBV12-4 | TGTGCCAGCAGAAGAGGGGGCGCTTATGAAAAACTGTTTTTT | CASRRGGAYEKLFF
NA | many | TRBJ2-4 | TRBV5-1 | TGCGCCAGCAGCTTCTCAGGAATGGCCAAAAACATTCAGTACTTC | CASSFSGMAKNIQYF
NA | few | TRBJ2-5 | TRBV7-3 | TGTGCCAGCCCCATAGATACCCAGTACTTC | CASPIDTQYF
NA | few | TRBJ2-1 | TRBV9 | TGTGCCAGCAGCGTAGATAGGTCTGATCTGCAGTTCTTC | CASSVDRSDLQFF
NA | few | TRBJ1-5 | TRBV28 | TGTGCCAGCAGTGCGGGGGGGTTTGAGGGGCCCCAGCATTTT | CASSAGGFEGPQHF
TRBD1 | few | TRBJ1-1 | TRBV29-1 | TGCAGCGTTGAAAGGCCGGGACAGGGGTACACTGAAGCTTTCTTT | CSVERPGQGYTEAFF
NA | NA | TRBJ1-3 | TRBV4-2 | TGTGCCAGCAGCCAAGTTGTCCGAGACTCTGGAAACACCATATATTTT | CASSQVVRDSGNTIYF
NA | few | TRBJ2-5 | TRBV5-6 | TGTGCCAGCAGCCTCGGGGAACTAGCCGTCTACGAGGCCCAGTACTTC | CASSLGELAVYEAQYF
NA | few | TRBJ2-2 | TRBV11-2 | TGTGCCAGCAGCCCAGACACCACCGGGGAGCTGTTTTTT | CASSPDTTGELFF
NA | NA | TRBJ2-2 | TRBV12-3/TRBV12-4 | TGTGCCAGCAGTTCGGAGATCACCGGGGAGCTGTTTTTT | CASSSEITGELFF